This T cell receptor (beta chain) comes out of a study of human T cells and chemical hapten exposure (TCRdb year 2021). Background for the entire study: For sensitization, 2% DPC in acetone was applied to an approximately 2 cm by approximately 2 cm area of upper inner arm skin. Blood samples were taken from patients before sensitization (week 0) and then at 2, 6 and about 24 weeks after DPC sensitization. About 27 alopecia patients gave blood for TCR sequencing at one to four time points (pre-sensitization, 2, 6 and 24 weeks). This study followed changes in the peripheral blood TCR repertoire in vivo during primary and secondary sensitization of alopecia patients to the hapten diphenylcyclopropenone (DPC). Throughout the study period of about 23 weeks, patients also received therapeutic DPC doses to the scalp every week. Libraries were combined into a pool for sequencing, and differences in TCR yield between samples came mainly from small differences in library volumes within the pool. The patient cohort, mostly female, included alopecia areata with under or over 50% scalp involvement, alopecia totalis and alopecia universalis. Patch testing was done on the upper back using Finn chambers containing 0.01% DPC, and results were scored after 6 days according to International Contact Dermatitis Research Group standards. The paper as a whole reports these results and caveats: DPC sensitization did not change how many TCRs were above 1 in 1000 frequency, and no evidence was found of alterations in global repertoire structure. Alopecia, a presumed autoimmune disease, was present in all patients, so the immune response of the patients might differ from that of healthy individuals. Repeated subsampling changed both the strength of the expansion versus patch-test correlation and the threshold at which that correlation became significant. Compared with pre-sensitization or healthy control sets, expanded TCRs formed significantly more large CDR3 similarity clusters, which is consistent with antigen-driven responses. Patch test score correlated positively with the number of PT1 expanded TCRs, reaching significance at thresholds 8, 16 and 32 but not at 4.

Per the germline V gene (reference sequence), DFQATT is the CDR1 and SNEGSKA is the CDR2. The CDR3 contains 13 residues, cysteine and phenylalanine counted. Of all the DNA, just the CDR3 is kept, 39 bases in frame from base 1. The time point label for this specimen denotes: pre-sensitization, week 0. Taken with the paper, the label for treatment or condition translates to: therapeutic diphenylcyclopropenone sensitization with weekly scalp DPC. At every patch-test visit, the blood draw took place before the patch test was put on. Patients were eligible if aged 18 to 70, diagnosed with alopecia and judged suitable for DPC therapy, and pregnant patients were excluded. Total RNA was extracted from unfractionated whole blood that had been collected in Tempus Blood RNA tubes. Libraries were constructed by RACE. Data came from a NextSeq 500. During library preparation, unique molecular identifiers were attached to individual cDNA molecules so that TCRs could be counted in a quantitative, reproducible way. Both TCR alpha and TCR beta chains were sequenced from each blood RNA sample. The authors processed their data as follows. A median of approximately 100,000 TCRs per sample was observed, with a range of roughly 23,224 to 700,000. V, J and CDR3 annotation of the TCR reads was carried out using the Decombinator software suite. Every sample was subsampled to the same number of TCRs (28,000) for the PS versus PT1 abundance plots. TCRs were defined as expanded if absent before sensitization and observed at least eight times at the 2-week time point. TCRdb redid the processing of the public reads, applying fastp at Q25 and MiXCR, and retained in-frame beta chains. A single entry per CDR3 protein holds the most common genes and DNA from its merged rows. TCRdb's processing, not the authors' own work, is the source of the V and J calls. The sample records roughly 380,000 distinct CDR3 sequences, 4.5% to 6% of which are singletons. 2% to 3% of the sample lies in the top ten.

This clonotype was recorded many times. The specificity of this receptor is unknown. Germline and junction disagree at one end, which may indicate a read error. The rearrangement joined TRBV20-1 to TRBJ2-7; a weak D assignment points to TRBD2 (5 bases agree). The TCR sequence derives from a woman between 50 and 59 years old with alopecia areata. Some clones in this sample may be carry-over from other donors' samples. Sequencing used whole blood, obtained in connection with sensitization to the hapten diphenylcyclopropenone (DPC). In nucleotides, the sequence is TGCAGTGCCAGAGACGGGGTCTCGGGGGAGCAGTACTTC. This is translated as CSARDGVSGEQYF.